This TCR beta chain was found in a study of PD-1 blockade in classical Hodgkin lymphoma. Time point reported: cycle 4 day 1 (C4D1), after 6 weeks of nivolumab. Each of the patients experienced relapse following autologous stem cell transplantation, and their brentuximab vedotin exposure differed. The CDR3 contains 15 residues. V lost 2 bases, J lost 2 bases, and 13 bases lay in between. Germline V gene sequence: CDR1 MNHEY, CDR2 SMNVEV (reference sequence). Sequencing was performed with immunoSEQ multiplex PCR; in TCRdb, only in-frame clones are kept and a portion is missing. The sample includes some 96,000 clones, 93% seen only once; the top ten take 2%.

The clonotype comes from a human donor with classical Hodgkin lymphoma. The chain uses TRBV27 and TRBJ2-7; a possible D gene is TRBD2 (6 bases). Material: peripheral blood mononuclear cells (PBMCs), obtained before the fourth cycle of nivolumab. CDR3 bases: TGTGCCAGCAGTTTAGGTACGGGAGCGGCCTACGAGCAGTACTTC. Amino acids: CASSLGTGAAYEQYF.